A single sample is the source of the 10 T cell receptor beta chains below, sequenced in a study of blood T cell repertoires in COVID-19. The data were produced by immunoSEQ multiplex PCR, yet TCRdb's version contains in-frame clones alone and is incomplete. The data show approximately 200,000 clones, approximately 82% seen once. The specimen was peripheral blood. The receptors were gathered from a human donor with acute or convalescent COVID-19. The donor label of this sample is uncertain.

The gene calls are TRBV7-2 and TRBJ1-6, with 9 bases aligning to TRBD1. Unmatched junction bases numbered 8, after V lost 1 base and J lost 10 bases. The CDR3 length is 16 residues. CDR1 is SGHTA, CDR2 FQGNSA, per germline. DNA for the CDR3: TGTGCCAGCAGCTTAGTGGGCCGCACAGGGGGCTCACCCCTCCACTTT. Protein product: CASSLVGRTGGSPLHF.

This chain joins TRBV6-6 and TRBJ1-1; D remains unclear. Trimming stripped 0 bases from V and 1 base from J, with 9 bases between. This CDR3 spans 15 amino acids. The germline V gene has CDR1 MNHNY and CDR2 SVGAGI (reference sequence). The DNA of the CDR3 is TGTGCCAGCAGTTACTCGCGTAGCGGGAACACTGAAGCTTTCTTT. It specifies CASSYSRSGNTEAFF.

CDR3 coding DNA: TGCACCAGCAGCCAAGATAATGGAGGGAATCGGGAGACCCAGTACTTC. It yields the protein CTSSQDNGGNRETQYF. V and J are TRBV1 and TRBJ2-5; TRBD2, the D gene given by the table, was not confirmed from the DNA. TRBV1 is deemed a pseudogene. CDR3 size: 16 residues.

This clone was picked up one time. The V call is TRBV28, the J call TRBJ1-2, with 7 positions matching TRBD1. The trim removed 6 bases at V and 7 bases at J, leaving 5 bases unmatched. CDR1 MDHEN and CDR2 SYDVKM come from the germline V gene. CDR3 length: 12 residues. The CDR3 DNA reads TGTGCCAGCAGGGAGGGGGCTTCTGGCTACACCTTC. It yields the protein CASREGASGYTF.

The CDR3 DNA sequence: TGCAGCGTTGAAAACCGGGACAGGGTTCTCTATGGCTACACCTTC. Its protein product is CSVENRDRVLYGYTF. The genes are TRBV29-1 and TRBJ1-2; TRBD1 matches 9 bases. This CDR3 comprises 15 residues. V shed 2 bases, J shed 4 bases, and the junction held 8 bases outside the gene matches. In germline, CDR1 is SQVTM, CDR2 ANQGSEA.

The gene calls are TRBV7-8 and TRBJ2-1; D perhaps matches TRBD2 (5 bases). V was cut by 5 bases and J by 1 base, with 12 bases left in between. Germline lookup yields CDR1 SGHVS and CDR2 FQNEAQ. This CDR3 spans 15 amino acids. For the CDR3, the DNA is TGTGCCAGCAGCCAGCCGGGGATTTCCTACAATGAGCAGTTCTTC. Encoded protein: CASSQPGISYNEQFF.

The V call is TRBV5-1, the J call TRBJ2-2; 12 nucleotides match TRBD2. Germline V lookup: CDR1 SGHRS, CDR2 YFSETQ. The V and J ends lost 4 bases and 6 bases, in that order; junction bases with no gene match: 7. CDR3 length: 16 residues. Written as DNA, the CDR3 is TGCGCCAGCAGCGTGACTAGCGGGAGAACGGCCGGGGAGCTGTTTTTT. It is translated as CASSVTSGRTAGELFF.

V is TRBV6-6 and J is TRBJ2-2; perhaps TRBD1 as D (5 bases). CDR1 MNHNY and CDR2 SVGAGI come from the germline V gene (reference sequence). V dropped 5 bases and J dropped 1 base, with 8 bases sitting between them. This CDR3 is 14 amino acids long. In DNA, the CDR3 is TGTGCCAGCAGTCTCGACAGGAACACCGGGGAGCTGTTTTTT. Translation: CASSLDRNTGELFF.

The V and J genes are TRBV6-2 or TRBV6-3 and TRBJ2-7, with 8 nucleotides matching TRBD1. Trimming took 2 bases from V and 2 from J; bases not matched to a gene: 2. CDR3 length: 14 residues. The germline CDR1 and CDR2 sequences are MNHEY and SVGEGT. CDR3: CASSYGQGTYEQYF. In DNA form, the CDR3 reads TGTGCCAGCAGTTACGGACAGGGCACCTACGAGCAGTACTTC.

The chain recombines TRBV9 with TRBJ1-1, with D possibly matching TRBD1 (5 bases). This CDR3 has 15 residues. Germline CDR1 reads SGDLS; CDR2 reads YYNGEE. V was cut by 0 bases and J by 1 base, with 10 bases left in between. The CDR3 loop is CASSVGPGQNTEAFF. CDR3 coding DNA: TGTGCCAGCAGCGTAGGGCCAGGGCAGAACACTGAAGCTTTCTTT. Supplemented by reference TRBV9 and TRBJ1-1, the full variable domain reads DSGVTQTPKHLITATGQRVTLRCSPRSGDLSVYWYQQSLDQGLQFLIQYYNGEERAKGNILERFSAQQFPDLHSELNLSSLELGDSALYFCASSVGPGQNTEAFFGQGTRLTVV.